This TCR beta chain was recovered during a study of blood T cell repertoires in COVID-19 (dated by TCRdb to the early 2020s). For the study in its entirety: Collaborator samples came from the United States, Italy and Spain and covered acute and convalescent phases of COVID-19. Samples were obtained from the ongoing ImmuneRACE study (first 160 participants) and from about 1,300 subjects provided by 6 global collaborators. The material from the prospective study consisted of cDNA or gDNA derived from T cells, B-cell-depleted T cells, or PBMCs. The repertoires were released in a freely available public database intended as a resource for research on the immune response to SARS-CoV-2. Sample metadata almost always included a de-identified subject ID, COVID-19 status, age in years and sex. The dataset comprised deeply sampled blood TCRbeta repertoires from subjects exposed to, actively infected with, or recovered from COVID-19. HLA class I and class II types, where available, came from metadata supplied by the sample provider rather than from assay-based typing.

The immunoSEQ Assay, a bias-controlled multiplex PCR, was used to amplify TCRbeta CDR3 regions from genomic DNA. Per the original workflow: The number of nucleated cells in each sample was estimated from the amplification of reference gene primers within the assay. Sequence reads were collapsed and filtered to measure the absolute abundance of every unique TCRbeta CDR3 rearrangement. For each sample, productive Simpson clonality was calculated as the square root of Simpson's diversity index across productive rearrangements. TCRdb re-hosts the immuneACCESS table, in-frame sequences only. Its copies lack some clones; in the studies checked, an unresolved V gene accounts for under half of them, and the cause for the rest is not known. The V and J calls and the clone size are those of that table, but D and trimming were determined from the DNA. This sample has 95,000 to 150,000 clones in its table, and roughly 88% of those were observed once. Approximately 1.1% of the sample is held by the ten biggest clonotypes.

The germline V gene specifies SNHLY as CDR1 and FYNNEI as CDR2. The CDR3, cysteine through phenylalanine, is 14 amino acids long. Just CDR3 DNA is preserved here, 42 bases in frame from base 1. V sheds 3 bases and J sheds 5 bases, leaving 12 bases between their ends. Each collaborating institution followed its own protocols to collect whole blood in K2EDTA tubes. For TCRbeta analysis, collaborator samples were shipped as frozen whole blood, as isolated PBMCs, or as DNA extracted from either sample type. Note on this clone: What antigen it recognizes has not been identified. Per-base quality was not reported, and no clone a single base away is much larger than it.

What the research found in general, with its limitations: The amount of clinical and demographic metadata varied by source and participant and was provided uncurated.

The receptor was derived from an elderly woman with acute or convalescent COVID-19. The source material was peripheral blood. Rearrangement joined TRBV2 to TRBJ2-3, with no confident D gene call. The DNA is as follows: TGTGCCAGCAGTGACGGCGGTCGAGGAGATACGCAGTATTTT. This is translated as CASSDGGRGDTQYF.